The subject of this entry is one TCR beta chain. The data are from a study of shared clonotypes between healthy human individuals. How the authors handled the data: Filtering of immunoSEQ junctional sequences could not match full-length read filtering. Clones were read by immunoSEQ multiplex PCR, and TCRdb kept only the in-frame ones, dropping some. That table gives V, J and clone size, and the DNA gave D and trimming. The table shows roughly 1,500,000 clones, with approximately 98% occurring only once. A CD45RA-negative memory subset and a CD45RA+ naive subset were separated from the CD4+ cells. CDR1 is MDHEN, CDR2 SYDVKM, per germline. The CDR3 is 13 residues long. Trimming stripped 8 bases from V and 3 bases from J, with 14 bases between.

The TCR was taken from a man younger than 40 in good health. Sequenced: naive CD4+ T cells sorted from blood. The subset was: CD45RA+ positively selected. The rearrangement joins TRBV28 to TRBJ2-7; D is unresolved. The CDR3 protein is CASFSVGFYEQYF. Written as DNA, the CDR3 is TGTGCCAGCTTCTCTGTGGGATTCTACGAGCAGTACTTC.